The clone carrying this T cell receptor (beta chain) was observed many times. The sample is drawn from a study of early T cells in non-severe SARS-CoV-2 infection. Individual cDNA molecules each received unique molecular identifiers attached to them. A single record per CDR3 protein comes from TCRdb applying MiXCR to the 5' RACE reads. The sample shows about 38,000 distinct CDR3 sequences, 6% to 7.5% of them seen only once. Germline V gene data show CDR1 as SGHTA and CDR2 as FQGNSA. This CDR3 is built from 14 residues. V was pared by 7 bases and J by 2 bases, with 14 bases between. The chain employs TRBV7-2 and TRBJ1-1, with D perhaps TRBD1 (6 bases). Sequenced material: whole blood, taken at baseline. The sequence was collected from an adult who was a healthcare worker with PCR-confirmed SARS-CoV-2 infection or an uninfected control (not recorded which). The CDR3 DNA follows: TGTGCCAGCAAAAACACAGGGCGTAACACTGAAGCTTTCTTT. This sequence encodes CASKNTGRNTEAFF.